Here is one T cell receptor beta chain with its context. Its cognate antigen has yet to be identified. No base qualities exist here, and no much larger clone lies one base off it. The CDR3 has 14 amino acids, counting the end cysteine and phenylalanine. Only CDR3 DNA is held: 42 bases, read in frame from base 1. Trimming costs V 5 bases and J 0 bases, and their ends lie 11 bases apart. The germline V gene supplies CDR1 MGHDK and CDR2 SYGVNS. Healthy HIV-negative adults with no recently reported acute infections or vaccinations were included as donors. Only Caucasian adults living in Nashville, Tennessee, USA were represented among the donors. CD4+ T cells were enriched through magnetic negative selection, after which naive cells were positively selected on CD45RA and the remaining negative fraction served as the memory subset. Blood was obtained by leukapheresis, after which PBMCs were separated by Ficoll-Histopaque density gradient centrifugation and cryopreserved in liquid nitrogen vapor phase. Purity and quantity of every magnetically sorted T cell population were checked by analytical flow cytometry. Genomic DNA was isolated from every sorted fraction and measured by UV absorbance on a Nanodrop 2000c.

TCR CDR3 regions were amplified from genomic DNA by multiplex PCR using the deep immunoSEQ assay. Extracted genomic DNA from each cell subset was distributed evenly across all wells of several immunoSEQ 96-well plates, and each plate was treated as a replicate. Each replicate PCR for sorted subsets received about 220 ng genomic DNA, equal to roughly 30,000 T cell genomes. Purified libraries were measured with a Qubit 3.0 fluorometer, size-checked on a Bioanalyzer 2100, and measured again with the KAPA Library Quantification kit. A separate single-read 150-cycle Illumina NextSeq 550 flow cell was used to sequence each immunoSEQ 96-well plate. The authors' pipeline ran thus. Because only junctional sequences without quality scores were contained in the immunoSEQ output, filtering matching that applied to full-length reads could not be performed. Sequences were annotated with PyIR, a Python wrapper for IgBLAST v1.9, and V/J genes and CDR3 were assigned using IMGT germline references. Reads with weak V/J assignments (E-value above 1e-6), missing CDR3, stop codons, out-of-frame junctions, or ambiguous translated residues were removed. V3J clonotypes were defined by identical inferred V gene, J gene, and CDR3 amino acid sequence. Percentage overlap between repertoires was computed as shared unique clonotypes divided by the size of the smaller repertoire. Repertoire richness was assessed with RTK rarefaction, the Chao1 estimator, and Recon v2.1 estimates of unobserved clonotypes. Generation probabilities for all TCRbeta clonotypes obtained by the gDNA method from several donors were computed using OLGA. The clones in this table, taken by TCRdb from immuneACCESS, are in-frame only. Not every clone is retained; where verified, under half of the shortfall comes from an unresolved V gene, and the cause of the rest is unknown. The DNA gave D and trimming, while V, J and clone size come from that table. A total of over a million clones appear in this sample, roughly 98.5% of them only once. In total, the top ten clones hold about 0.4% of the sample.

This record belongs to a study of shared clonotypes between healthy human individuals (dated by TCRdb to the early 2020s). General notes on the study: Two women and a few men aged 18 to 49 years were included in the cohort. For each donor, CD4 naive and CD4 memory were each given three plates, CD8 naive was given two plates, and CD8 memory was given one plate. Blood TCR repertoires of roughly five healthy adults were deeply sequenced to estimate repertoire size and the extent of clonotype sharing between individuals. To increase sequencing depth and limit assay-specific biases, different laboratories used diverse techniques to prepare libraries and sequence TCR repertoires. Per donor, leukapheresis produced somewhere between about 0.94 and 9.5 billion PBMCs. What the work shows at the level of the full study, not this receptor alone: Compared with non-shared clonotypes, clonotypes shared by all four sorted-subset donors had higher generation probabilities. Rarefaction of sorted-subset datasets indicated incomplete sequencing despite the large sequencing depth. The genetic and exposure-history diversity represented was limited by the small number of donors. Larger estimated clonotype richness was generally found for naive subsets than for memory subsets. Approximately 5% of naive CD4, 3.5% of naive CD8, approximately 2% of memory CD4, and about 0.4% of memory CD8 clonotypes were shared across a few donors. Sampling was limited to blood, and TCR repertoires in tissue likely differ from TCR repertoires in blood. Pairwise subsampling led to the expectation that sequencing depth would affect the degree of clonotype sharing among donors.

The source of this sequence is a man aged 25-45 years in good health. The material sequenced was naive CD4+ T cells sorted from blood. The sample's cell subset or site label, decoded: CD45RA+ positively selected. The V gene is TRBV25-1 and the J gene is TRBJ2-7; D gene: possibly TRBD2, on 6 matching bases. The nucleotide sequence is TGTGCCAGCAGTATGGGGGGACCCTCCTACGAGCAGTACTTC. Its amino acids are CASSMGGPSYEQYF.